Sequencing of this TCR beta chain was carried out in a study of blood T cells in healthy people across ages. Across the whole study: Template switching picked up about one barcoded beta molecule for each two T cells. Study observations and caveats: Diversity was higher, and naive CD4+ cells more numerous, in long-lived donors than in aged donors. Lack of knowledge of donor CMV status possibly confounded expanded clonotype changes.

Trimming removed 1 base at V and 5 bases at J, with 14 bases between. This CDR3 has 15 amino acids. Germline CDR1 LGHDT, CDR2 YNNKEL (reference sequence). Of note for this clonotype: Its antigen is unknown.

Using a J-beta primer mix together with a sample-barcoded 5' primer, a second PCR was run for about 6 to 11 cycles. TCRdb re-called the 5' RACE reads with MiXCR, one entry per CDR3 protein. The data contain around 780,000 distinct CDR3 sequences, roughly 26% of them singletons. This sample was shared with a second study, whose subject was T cells of mothers and their children. As that study records: Over 9.5 million reads per mother and roughly 3 million per child were obtained.

The chain recombines TRBV3-1 with TRBJ2-5; either TRBD1 or TRBD2 may fit D (5 bases each). The source of this sequence is a boy younger than 18 in good health. The sequenced sample consisted of blood. The CDR3: CASSQVSRAGETQYF. The CDR3, as DNA: TGTGCCAGCAGCCAAGTTTCGCGGGCAGGGGAGACCCAGTACTTC.